These 20 T cell receptor beta chains originate from one sample sequenced in a study of blood T cell repertoires in COVID-19. TCRdb keeps only in-frame clones here, not all; method: immunoSEQ multiplex PCR. Among tens of thousands of clones listed, 89% were seen once. Sequencing was carried out using peripheral blood. The source is an elderly man with acute or convalescent COVID-19.

The chain links TRBV6-6 to TRBJ2-1; 10 positions match TRBD2. CDR3 length equals 14 residues. CDR1 and CDR2 (germline): MNHNY, SVGAGI (reference sequence). V shed 0 bases and J 10 bases; nucleotides not matched to a gene: 3. The CDR3 reads CASSYSRTSGEQFF. The CDR3 bases are TGTGCCAGCAGTTACTCGCGGACTAGCGGCGAGCAGTTCTTC.

The chain links TRBV7-2 to TRBJ1-5; no reliable D call. There are 13 residues in the CDR3. Germline CDR1 and CDR2: SGHTA and FQGNSA. Trimming shortened V by 2 bases and J by 9 bases, and 11 bases separated the two germline ends. The CDR3 DNA follows: TGTGCCAGCAGCTTAACCCGGGGAAGGCCCCAGCATTTT. Translated, it gives CASSLTRGRPQHF.

This sequence joins TRBV2 and TRBJ2-3, with 9 bases identical to TRBD2. The CDR3 has 15 residues. V trimming: 4 bases; J trimming: 3 bases; junction bases outside the gene matches: 5. In germline, CDR1 is SNHLY, CDR2 FYNNEI. CDR3: CASSAFAGGTDTQYF. For the CDR3, the DNA is TGTGCCAGCAGTGCTTTCGCGGGAGGGACAGATACGCAGTATTTT.

A few counts support this clone. J is TRBJ1-4 and V is TRBV18; a possible D gene is TRBD1 (6 bases). CDR3 size: 15 residues. The germline gives CDR1 KGHSH, CDR2 LQKENI. V was cut by 6 bases and J by 3 bases, with 14 bases left in between. The CDR3 nucleotides read TGTGCCAGCTCTCCTACAGGGCCCTCTAATGAAAAACTGTTTTTT. This gives the protein CASSPTGPSNEKLFF. Filled out from reference TRBV18 and TRBJ1-4, the complete variable domain reads NAGVMQNPRHLVRRRGQEARLRCSPMKGHSHVYWYRQLPEEGLKFMVYLQKENIIDESGMPKERFSAEFPKEGPSILRIQQVVRGDSAAYFCASSPTGPSNEKLFFGSGTQLSVL.

The rearrangement links TRBV28 to TRBJ1-6; no clear D gene. Trimming took off 3 bases at V and 5 bases at J, with 8 bases between the two ends. The length of the CDR3 is 14 residues. In germline, CDR1 is MDHEN, CDR2 SYDVKM. The CDR3 sequence: CASSLNSNNSPLHF. DNA of the CDR3: TGTGCCAGCAGTTTGAATAGCAATAATTCACCCCTCCACTTT. Complete variable domain (other parts from reference TRBV28 and TRBJ1-6): DVKVTQSSRYLVKRTGEKVFLECVQDMDHENMFWYRQDPGLGLRLIYFSYDVKMKEKGDIPEGYSVSREKKERFSLILESASTNQTSMYLCASSLNSNNSPLHFGNGTRLTVT.

The chain combines TRBV7-3 with TRBJ2-2, with 8 nucleotides matching TRBD1. The CDR3 runs 14 residues. J was trimmed by 5 bases and V by 6 bases; bases with no gene match: 5. In germline, CDR1 is SGHTA, CDR2 FQGTGA. The CDR3 reads CASSMTGETGELFF. The CDR3 DNA sequence: TGTGCCAGCAGTATGACAGGGGAAACCGGGGAGCTGTTTTTT.

This clone has only a few counts. The J gene is TRBJ2-5, the V gene TRBV4-1, with D uncertain. This CDR3 region has 15 residues. The V end lost 0 bases, the J end lost 7 bases, and 15 bases lay between the germline ends. The germline V gene encodes CDR1 MGHRA and CDR2 YSYEKL. Here the CDR3 reads CASSQEISLPGTQYF. For the CDR3, the DNA is TGCGCCAGCAGCCAAGAAATCTCCTTGCCGGGGACCCAGTACTTC.

The chain links TRBV19 to TRBJ1-2; 8 bases line up with TRBD1. The CDR3 consists of 16 residues. The junction had 12 bases not matched to a gene; V was cut back by 7 bases and J by 2 bases. The germline V gene has CDR1 LNHDA and CDR2 SQIVND (reference sequence). CDR3 region: CASTYGGGQGNYGYTF. The CDR3 coding sequence is TGTGCCAGTACCTATGGGGGCGGACAGGGAAACTATGGCTACACCTTC. Looking up the rest from reference TRBV19 and TRBJ1-2 gives the full variable domain: DGGITQSPKYLFRKEGQNVTLSCEQNLNHDAMYWYRQDPGQGLRLIYYSQIVNDFQKGDIAEGYSVSREKKESFPLTVTSAQKNPTAFYLCASTYGGGQGNYGYTFGSGTRLTVV.

J is TRBJ2-1 and V is TRBV6-2 or TRBV6-3, with a possible D match to TRBD2 (7 bases). V shed 3 bases and J shed 5 bases, with 20 bases lying between them. Germline V lookup: CDR1 MNHEY, CDR2 SVGEGT. This CDR3 is built from 17 residues. CDR3 residues: CASSYWQGRDLNNEQFF. The DNA for the CDR3 is TGTGCCAGCAGTTATTGGCAGGGGAGGGATCTGAACAATGAGCAGTTCTTC.

The J gene is TRBJ2-7, the V gene TRBV21-1; TRBD1 reflects the table's D call only, with no check against the DNA. TRBV21-1 is a pseudogene segment. This CDR3 region has 15 residues. CDR3 nucleotide sequence: TGTGCCAGCAGCAAGAGTGACAGGGCCTCCTACGAGCAGTACTTC. The encoded protein is CASSKSDRASYEQYF.

The rearrangement uses TRBV7-2 and TRBJ1-1; D gene unclear. V was clipped by 0 bases and J by 6 bases, with 8 bases between them. CDR1 is SGHTA, CDR2 FQGNSA, per germline. The CDR3 extends over 13 amino acids. This chain's CDR3 is CASSLAMEAEAFF. The CDR3 DNA reads TGTGCCAGCAGCTTAGCTATGGAGGCTGAAGCTTTCTTT. Using reference TRBV7-2 and TRBJ1-1 for the parts outside the CDR3, the full variable domain is GAGVSQSPSNKVTEKGKDVELRCDPISGHTALYWYRQSLGQGLEFLIYFQGNSAPDKSGLPSDRFSAERTGGSVSTLTIQRTQQEDSAVYLCASSLAMEAEAFFGQGTRLTVV.

The CDR3 loop is CASSGWDSGGYTF. CDR3 sequence (DNA): TGTGCCAGCAGCGGATGGGACAGCGGGGGCTACACCTTC. The V gene is TRBV2, the J gene TRBJ1-2; 7 bases are shared with TRBD1. V lost 6 bases, J lost 8 bases, and 9 bases stayed unmatched. The germline V gene has CDR1 SNHLY and CDR2 FYNNEI. CDR3 length: 13 residues.

The V and J genes are TRBV18 and TRBJ2-3; D unresolved. Germline CDR1 reads KGHSH; CDR2 reads LQKENI. This CDR3 is 15 amino acids long. The ends were cut back, 3 bases at V and 2 bases at J, with 12 bases in the middle. In DNA form, the CDR3 reads TGTGCCAGCTCACCTACAGAGACCTACACAGATACGCAGTATTTT. Its protein is CASSPTETYTDTQYF.

The CDR3 region has the DNA TGTGCCAGCAGCTTTGACAGGGATCGAGCTTTCTTT. This encodes CASSFDRDRAFF. J is TRBJ1-1 and V is TRBV5-5, with TRBD1 identical over 7 bases. This CDR3 is 12 amino acids long. With 2 bases clipped from V and 10 bases from J, the junction kept 5 bases outside the gene matches. Per the germline V gene, CDR1 is SGHKS and CDR2 is YYEKEE (reference sequence).

CDR3 sequence reads: CASSLATSGADGELFF. CDR3 DNA: TGCGCCAGCAGCTTGGCGACTAGCGGGGCTGACGGGGAGCTGTTTTTT. J is TRBJ2-2 and V is TRBV5-1; 11 nucleotides match TRBD2. J lost 7 bases, V lost 0 bases, and 5 bases had no gene match. This CDR3 region has 16 residues. Germline V gene data show CDR1 as SGHRS and CDR2 as YFSETQ.

The V gene is TRBV9, the J gene TRBJ2-3; 7 bases are a match to TRBD2. This CDR3 comprises 20 residues. The germline gives CDR1 SGDLS, CDR2 YYNGEE. Trimming removed 0 bases from V and 3 bases from J; junction bases left unmatched: 19. This CDR3 reads CASSVATEPTVREMTDTQYF. The CDR3 nucleotides are TGTGCCAGCAGCGTAGCTACAGAACCAACGGTGCGGGAGATGACAGATACGCAGTATTTT.

About this clone: This same CDR3 is encoded by further DNA sequences in the sample. This chain joins TRBV5-4 and TRBJ2-5; 12 nucleotides match TRBD2. The CDR3 runs 15 residues. Losses at the gene ends were 2 bases for V and 3 bases for J; bases not matched to a gene: 2. Per germline, CDR1 SGHNT and CDR2 YYREEE (reference sequence). The CDR3 sequence: CASSLRLAGEETQYF. CDR3 DNA: TGTGCCAGCAGCTTACGACTAGCGGGAGAAGAGACCCAGTACTTC.

This clone appeared once. V is TRBV20-1 and J is TRBJ2-3; D uncertain. V was clipped by 4 bases and J by 8 bases, with 7 bases between them. This CDR3 comprises 10 residues. Per the germline V gene, CDR1 is DFQATT and CDR2 is SNEGSKA (reference sequence). CDR3 amino acids: CSANERTQYF. The CDR3 DNA follows: TGCAGTGCTAACGAGCGTACGCAGTATTTT.

The chain employs TRBV19 and TRBJ2-7; 13 bases map to TRBD2. From germline, CDR1 is LNHDA and CDR2 SQIVND (reference sequence). The J segment lost 3 bases and the V segment lost 5 bases, leaving 10 bases of the junction unmatched. The CDR3 has 17 amino acids. CDR3 sequence reads: CASSPGLAGLLGYEQYF. The CDR3 DNA sequence: TGTGCCAGTAGTCCGGGACTAGCGGGACTACTGGGCTACGAGCAGTACTTC.

The J gene is TRBJ1-1, the V gene TRBV12-3 or TRBV12-4; D ambiguous. V lost 2 bases, J lost 3 bases, and 7 bases lay in between. This CDR3 comprises 13 residues. The CDR3 region is CASSLRRDTEAFF. The CDR3 DNA sequence: TGTGCCAGCAGTTTAAGGAGGGACACTGAAGCTTTCTTT.